Each of the 19 T cell receptor beta chains below was sequenced from the same sample in a study of cytomegalovirus exposure and HLA in healthy donors. It was with 60 Vbeta and 13 Jbeta primers that the PCR ran. The protocol was immunoSEQ multiplex PCR, while the TCRdb copy is restricted to in-frame clones and leaves out a portion. The data hold around 61,000 clones, with approximately 64% observed a single time. Sequenced sample: PBMCs. These receptor sequences come from a man aged 35 to 55 in good health and CMV-seropositive.

This clone turned up a few times. This rearrangement joins TRBV27 to TRBJ1-1; TRBD1 might be the D (5 bases). The CDR3 extends over 13 amino acids. V was clipped by 6 bases and J by 4 bases, with 12 bases between them. Germline V CDR1 and CDR2: MNHEY, SMNVEV (reference sequence). CDR3 sequence: CASRPGRSTEAFF. CDR3 DNA sequence: TGTGCCAGCAGGCCAGGGCGGAGCACTGAAGCTTTCTTT.

V usage is TRBV27 and J usage is TRBJ2-7, with 8 bases identical to TRBD1. The CDR3 is 15 residues long. The V and J ends lost 5 bases and 5 bases, in that order; junction bases with no gene match: 11. Germline-derived CDR1 and CDR2 are MNHEY and SMNVEV (reference sequence). CDR3 protein: CASSAWTGSRHEQYF. The CDR3 nucleotides read TGTGCCAGCAGTGCTTGGACAGGGAGTAGACACGAGCAGTACTTC.

The chain carries TRBV6-6 and TRBJ1-1; D possibly corresponds to TRBD1 (6 bases). This CDR3 is 12 amino acids long. The germline gives CDR1 MNHNY, CDR2 SVGAGI (reference sequence). Trimming shortened V by 7 bases and J by 1 base, and 7 bases separated the two germline ends. In DNA, the CDR3 is TGTGCCAGCAAAGGGGGGAACACTGAAGCTTTCTTT. This encodes CASKGGNTEAFF.

In DNA form, the CDR3 reads TGTGCCAGCAGCCCGACTGCGGGGGAAAAACTGTTTTTT. Amino acids: CASSPTAGEKLFF. The chain joins TRBV7-9 to TRBJ1-4, with D uncertain. The CDR3 is 13 amino acids. Per germline, CDR1 SEHNR and CDR2 FQNEAQ (reference sequence). V lost 5 bases and J 8 bases, leaving 12 bases between the germline ends.

V usage is TRBV29-1 and J usage is TRBJ2-3, with no clear D. V was cut by 0 bases and J by 0 bases, with 13 bases left in between. The germline gives CDR1 SQVTM, CDR2 ANQGSEA. The CDR3 loop spans 16 amino acids. As DNA, the CDR3 is TGCAGCGTTGAAGAAGAATCGCGACTTAGCACAGATACGCAGTATTTT. It codes for CSVEEESRLSTDTQYF.

The DNA for the CDR3 is TGTGCCAGCAGCACGGGACAGGGACAAGAGACCCAGTACTTC. Protein sequence: CASSTGQGQETQYF. The chain has TRBV11-3 and TRBJ2-5; 9 nucleotides align to TRBD1. The CDR3 runs 14 residues. With 5 bases clipped from V and 2 bases from J, the junction kept 3 bases outside the gene matches. Germline V gene data show CDR1 as SGHNT and CDR2 as YENEEA.

The rearrangement joins TRBV7-9 to TRBJ2-1, with D perhaps matching TRBD1 (6 bases). Germline V gene data show CDR1 as SEHNR and CDR2 as FQNEAQ (reference sequence). The V gene lost 5 bases and the J gene lost 8 bases, with 13 bases spanning the gap. This CDR3 is 13 amino acids long. The CDR3 DNA follows: TGTGCCAGCAGCATACAGGGAAGGGATGAGCAGTTCTTC. This translates into CASSIQGRDEQFF.

The chain links TRBV19 to TRBJ1-1; 9 bases map to TRBD1. CDR1 and CDR2 from the germline V gene are LNHDA and SQIVND (reference sequence). With V trimmed by 6 bases and J by 3 bases, 5 bases remained unmatched. The CDR3 covers 14 residues. The chain's CDR3 is CASSTGGFDTEAFF. CDR3 in DNA: TGTGCCAGTAGCACAGGGGGCTTTGACACTGAAGCTTTCTTT.

The chain links TRBV7-4 to TRBJ2-6, with D possibly TRBD1 on 6 matching bases. Trimming pared 3 bases from V and 2 bases from J, leaving 11 bases between. The CDR3 runs 16 residues. Germline CDR1 SGHVT, CDR2 SQSDAQ. The CDR3 DNA reads as TGTGCCAGCAGCTTGCAGGGGTTGGCTGGGGCCAACGTCCTGACTTTC. Encoded protein: CASSLQGLAGANVLTF.

The table lists this clone with a count of one. The genes are TRBV27 and TRBJ2-7; possible D gene TRBD1, 5 bases. The germline V gene has CDR1 MNHEY and CDR2 SMNVEV (reference sequence). Trimming shortened V by 5 bases and J by 0 bases, and 11 bases separated the two germline ends. The CDR3 is 14 amino acids. The CDR3 sequence: CASSLGQISYEQYF. CDR3 nucleotides: TGTGCCAGCAGTCTCGGACAAATCTCCTACGAGCAGTACTTC.

This clone appeared once. Written as DNA, the CDR3 is TGTGCCAGCAGCTTCTACAGGGGTACTGGGGCCAACGTCCTGACTTTC. The encoded protein is CASSFYRGTGANVLTF. The rearrangement joins TRBV5-8 to TRBJ2-6; 7 bases match TRBD1. There are 16 residues in the CDR3. J was trimmed by 2 bases and V by 2 bases; bases with no gene match: 4. The germline V gene has CDR1 SGHTS and CDR2 YDEGEE.

This chain links TRBV19 with TRBJ1-1; tentative D call: TRBD1 (6 bases). Germline assignment: CDR1 LNHDA and CDR2 SQIVND (reference sequence). The CDR3 consists of 17 residues. The V and J ends lost 5 bases and 1 base respectively, with 20 bases between them. The CDR3 loop is CASSVPIFTGTNTEAFF. DNA for the CDR3: TGTGCCAGTAGTGTCCCCATCTTTACAGGGACGAACACTGAAGCTTTCTTT.

The sample holds one count of this clone. The rearrangement uses TRBV5-1 and TRBJ2-2; the match to TRBD2 covers 9 bases. This CDR3 is 16 amino acids long. V dropped 6 bases and J dropped 0; count of bases not matched to a gene: 6. Germline CDR1 is SGHRS and CDR2 is YFSETQ. The CDR3 here is CASNPRLAANTGELFF. CDR3 in DNA: TGCGCCAGCAACCCGCGACTAGCGGCGAACACCGGGGAGCTGTTTTTT.

This chain links TRBV5-1 with TRBJ1-2; D is unresolved. Trimming shortened V by 4 bases and J by 6 bases, and 13 bases separated the two germline ends. The germline CDR1 and CDR2 sequences are SGHRS and YFSETQ. This CDR3 contains 13 residues. The CDR3 here is CASSPSPQDGYTF. The CDR3 DNA reads as TGCGCCAGCAGCCCCTCCCCTCAGGATGGCTACACCTTC.

The gene calls are TRBV18 and TRBJ2-7; 8 bases line up with TRBD1. The ends lost 3 bases at V and 0 bases at J; junction bases unmatched: 4. This CDR3 has 15 amino acids. The germline V gene has CDR1 KGHSH and CDR2 LQKENI. The CDR3 sequence: CASSPRQGPSYEQYF. The CDR3 coding sequence is TGTGCCAGCTCACCTCGACAGGGGCCCTCCTACGAGCAGTACTTC.

This chain connects TRBV2 to TRBJ1-2, with 10 bases fitting TRBD1. The ends lost 4 bases at V and 7 bases at J; junction bases unmatched: 6. Germline V gives CDR1 SNHLY, CDR2 FYNNEI. The CDR3 has 14 amino acids. The CDR3: CASSAGTGAVGYTF. The DNA for the CDR3 is TGTGCCAGCAGTGCCGGGACAGGGGCTGTTGGCTACACCTTC.

The chain carries TRBV11-2 and TRBJ1-2; D might be TRBD1 (5 bases). V was clipped by 1 base and J by 4 bases, with 13 bases between them. CDR3 length: 15 amino acids. The germline V gene encodes CDR1 SGHAT and CDR2 FQNNGV. In DNA form, the CDR3 reads TGTGCCAGCAGCTTAGGAGACAGTCCTACCTATGGCTACACCTTC. Protein sequence: CASSLGDSPTYGYTF.

The chain combines TRBV5-4 with TRBJ2-4; a weak D match, TRBD2 (6 bases). The germline CDR1 and CDR2 sequences are SGHNT and YYREEE (reference sequence). Between the trimmed V and J ends, which lost 0 bases and 7 bases, there was a span of 14 bases. CDR3 length equals 15 residues. The CDR3 region is CASSLAGGSANIQYF. CDR3 DNA: TGTGCCAGCAGCTTGGCCGGGGGTAGCGCTAACATTCAGTACTTC.

The V gene is TRBV7-2, the J gene TRBJ2-5; 8 bases align to TRBD2. V lost 1 base, J lost 2 bases, and 6 bases stayed unmatched. Germline V gene data show CDR1 as SGHTA and CDR2 as FQGNSA. The CDR3 runs 16 residues. The CDR3 DNA is TGTGCCAGCAGCTTAGACAGGCGGGGGGATCAAGAGACCCAGTACTTC. The encoded protein is CASSLDRRGDQETQYF.